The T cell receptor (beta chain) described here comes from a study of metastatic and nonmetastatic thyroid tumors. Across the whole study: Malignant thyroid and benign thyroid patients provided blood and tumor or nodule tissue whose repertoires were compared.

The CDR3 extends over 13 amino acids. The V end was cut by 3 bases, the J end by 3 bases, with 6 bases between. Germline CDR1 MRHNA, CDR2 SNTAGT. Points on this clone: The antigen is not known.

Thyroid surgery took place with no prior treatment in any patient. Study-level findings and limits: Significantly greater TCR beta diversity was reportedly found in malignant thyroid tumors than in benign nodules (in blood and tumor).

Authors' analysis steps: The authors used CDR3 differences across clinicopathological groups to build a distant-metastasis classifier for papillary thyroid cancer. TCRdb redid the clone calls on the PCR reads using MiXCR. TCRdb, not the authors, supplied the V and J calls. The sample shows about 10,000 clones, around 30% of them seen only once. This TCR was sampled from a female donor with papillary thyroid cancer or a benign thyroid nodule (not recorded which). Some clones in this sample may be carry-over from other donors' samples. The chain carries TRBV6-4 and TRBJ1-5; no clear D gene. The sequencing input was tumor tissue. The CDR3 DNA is TGTGCCAGCAGTGAAGAGAACAATCAGCCCCAGCATTTT. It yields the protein CASSEENNQPQHF.